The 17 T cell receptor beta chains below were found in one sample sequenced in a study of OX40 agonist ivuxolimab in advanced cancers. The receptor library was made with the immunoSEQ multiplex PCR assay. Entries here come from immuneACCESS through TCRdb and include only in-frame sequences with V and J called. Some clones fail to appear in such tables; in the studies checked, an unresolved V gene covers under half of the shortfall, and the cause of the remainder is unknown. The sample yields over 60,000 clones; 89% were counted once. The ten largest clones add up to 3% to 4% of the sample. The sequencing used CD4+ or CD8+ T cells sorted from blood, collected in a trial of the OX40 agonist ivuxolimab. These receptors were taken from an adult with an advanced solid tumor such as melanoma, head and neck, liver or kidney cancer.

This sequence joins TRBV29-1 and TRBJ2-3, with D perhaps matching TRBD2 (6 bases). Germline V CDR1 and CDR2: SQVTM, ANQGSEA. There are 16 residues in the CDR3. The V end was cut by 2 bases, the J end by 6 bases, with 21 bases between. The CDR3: CSVEPDGSFVGDTQYF. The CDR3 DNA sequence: TGCAGCGTTGAACCCGACGGGAGTTTCGTCGGTGATACGCAGTATTTT.

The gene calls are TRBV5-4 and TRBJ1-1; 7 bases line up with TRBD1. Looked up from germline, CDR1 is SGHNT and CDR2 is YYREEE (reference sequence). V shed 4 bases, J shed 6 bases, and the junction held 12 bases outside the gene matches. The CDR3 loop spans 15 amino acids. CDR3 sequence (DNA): TGTGCCAGCAGCACCTACAGGGGCTCAGGAGCTGAAGCTTTCTTT. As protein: CASSTYRGSGAEAFF.

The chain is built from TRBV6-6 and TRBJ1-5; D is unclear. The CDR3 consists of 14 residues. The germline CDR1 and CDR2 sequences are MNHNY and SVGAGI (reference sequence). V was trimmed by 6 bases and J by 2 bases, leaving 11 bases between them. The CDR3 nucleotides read TGTGCCAGCAGACCGACCCAGGGCAATCAGCCCCAGCATTTT. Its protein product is CASRPTQGNQPQHF.

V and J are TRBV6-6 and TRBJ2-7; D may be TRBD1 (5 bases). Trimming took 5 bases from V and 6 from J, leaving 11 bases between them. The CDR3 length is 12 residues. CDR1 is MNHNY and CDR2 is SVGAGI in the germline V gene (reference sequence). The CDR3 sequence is CASSPADSEQYF. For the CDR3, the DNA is TGTGCCAGCAGTCCCGCCGACAGCGAGCAGTACTTC.

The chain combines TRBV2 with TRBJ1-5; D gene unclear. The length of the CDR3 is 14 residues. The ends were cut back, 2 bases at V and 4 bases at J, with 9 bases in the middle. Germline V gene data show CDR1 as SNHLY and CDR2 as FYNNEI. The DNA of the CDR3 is TGTGCCAGCAGTGAAACGTCGGCAAATCAGCCCCAGCATTTT. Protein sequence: CASSETSANQPQHF.

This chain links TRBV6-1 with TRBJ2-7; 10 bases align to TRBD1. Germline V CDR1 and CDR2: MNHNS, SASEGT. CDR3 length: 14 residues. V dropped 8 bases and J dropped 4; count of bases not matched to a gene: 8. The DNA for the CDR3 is TGTGCCAGCTTGCATTCGGACAGGGGGTACGAGCAGTACTTC. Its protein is CASLHSDRGYEQYF.

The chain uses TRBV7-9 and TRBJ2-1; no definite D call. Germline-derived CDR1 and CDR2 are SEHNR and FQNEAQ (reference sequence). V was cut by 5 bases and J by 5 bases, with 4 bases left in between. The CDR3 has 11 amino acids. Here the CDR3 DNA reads TGTGCCAGCAGCCCCCACAATGAGCAGTTCTTC. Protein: CASSPHNEQFF.

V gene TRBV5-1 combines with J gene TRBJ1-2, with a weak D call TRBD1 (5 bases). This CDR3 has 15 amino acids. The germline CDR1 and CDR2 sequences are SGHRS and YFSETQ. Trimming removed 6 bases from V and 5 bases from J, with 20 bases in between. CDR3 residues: CASKAWPEGSYGYTF. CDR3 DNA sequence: TGCGCCAGCAAAGCATGGCCTGAGGGGTCGTATGGCTACACCTTC. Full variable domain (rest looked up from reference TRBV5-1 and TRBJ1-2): KAGVTQTPRYLIKTRGQQVTLSCSPISGHRSVSWYQQTPGQGLQFLFEYFSETQRNKGNFPGRFSGRQFSNSRSEMNVSTLELGDSALYLCASKAWPEGSYGYTFGSGTRLTVV.

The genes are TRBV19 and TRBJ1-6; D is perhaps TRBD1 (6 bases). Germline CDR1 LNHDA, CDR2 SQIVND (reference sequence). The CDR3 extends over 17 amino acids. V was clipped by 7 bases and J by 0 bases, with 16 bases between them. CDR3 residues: CASTNLDRSSYNSPLHF. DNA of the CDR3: TGTGCCAGTACTAACCTCGACAGGAGCTCCTATAATTCACCCCTCCACTTT. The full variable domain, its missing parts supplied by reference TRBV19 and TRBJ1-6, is DGGITQSPKYLFRKEGQNVTLSCEQNLNHDAMYWYRQDPGQGLRLIYYSQIVNDFQKGDIAEGYSVSREKKESFPLTVTSAQKNPTAFYLCASTNLDRSSYNSPLHFGNGTRLTVT.

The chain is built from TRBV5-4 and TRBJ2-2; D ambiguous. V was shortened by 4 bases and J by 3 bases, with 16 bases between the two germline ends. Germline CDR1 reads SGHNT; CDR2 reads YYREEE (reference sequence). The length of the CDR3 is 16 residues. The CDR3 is CASSPSEVRYTGELFF. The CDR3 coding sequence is TGTGCCAGCAGCCCCTCGGAAGTCCGGTACACCGGGGAGCTGTTTTTT.

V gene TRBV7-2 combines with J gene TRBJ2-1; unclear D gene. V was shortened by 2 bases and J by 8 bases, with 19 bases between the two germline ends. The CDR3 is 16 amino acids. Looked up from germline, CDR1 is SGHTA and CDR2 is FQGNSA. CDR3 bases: TGTGCCAGCAGCTTATACGTTGTGCCACTTTCTGATGAGCAGTTCTTC. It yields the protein CASSLYVVPLSDEQFF.

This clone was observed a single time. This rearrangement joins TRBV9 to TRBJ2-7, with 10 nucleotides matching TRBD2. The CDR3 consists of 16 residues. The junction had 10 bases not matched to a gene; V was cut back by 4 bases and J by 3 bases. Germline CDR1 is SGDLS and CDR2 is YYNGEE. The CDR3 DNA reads TGTGCCAGCAGCCGCGTAGGGACTAGCGTAATCTACGAGCAGTACTTC. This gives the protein CASSRVGTSVIYEQYF. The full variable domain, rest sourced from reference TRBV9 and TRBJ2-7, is DSGVTQTPKHLITATGQRVTLRCSPRSGDLSVYWYQQSLDQGLQFLIQYYNGEERAKGNILERFSAQQFPDLHSELNLSSLELGDSALYFCASSRVGTSVIYEQYFGPGTRLTVT.

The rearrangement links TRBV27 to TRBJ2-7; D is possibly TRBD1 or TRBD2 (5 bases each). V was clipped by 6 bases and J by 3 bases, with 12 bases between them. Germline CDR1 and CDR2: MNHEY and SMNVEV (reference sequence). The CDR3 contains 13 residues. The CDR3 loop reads CASSSPGGYEQYF. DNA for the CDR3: TGTGCCAGCAGCTCCCCTGGGGGCTACGAGCAGTACTTC.

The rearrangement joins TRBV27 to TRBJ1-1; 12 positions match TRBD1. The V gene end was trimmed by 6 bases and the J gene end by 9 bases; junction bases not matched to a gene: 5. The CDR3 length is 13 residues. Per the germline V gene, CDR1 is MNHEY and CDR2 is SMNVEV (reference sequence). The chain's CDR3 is CASSRDRGRKAFF. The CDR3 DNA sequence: TGTGCCAGCAGCCGGGACAGGGGGCGCAAAGCTTTCTTT.

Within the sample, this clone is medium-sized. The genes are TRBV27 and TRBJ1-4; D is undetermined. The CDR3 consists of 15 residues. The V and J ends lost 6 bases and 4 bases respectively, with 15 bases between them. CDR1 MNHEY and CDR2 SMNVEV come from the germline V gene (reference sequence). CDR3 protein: CASRSGREINEKLFF. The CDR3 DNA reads TGTGCCAGCAGATCAGGACGAGAGATTAATGAAAAACTGTTTTTT.

The CDR3 loop is CASRILGGYTF. CDR3 sequence (DNA): TGTGCCAGCAGGATTTTAGGTGGCTACACCTTC. This chain links TRBV6-5 with TRBJ1-2; D is undetermined. Germline V CDR1 and CDR2: MNHEY, SVGAGI. CDR3 length: 11 residues. V was cut by 6 bases and J by 7 bases, with 9 bases left in between.

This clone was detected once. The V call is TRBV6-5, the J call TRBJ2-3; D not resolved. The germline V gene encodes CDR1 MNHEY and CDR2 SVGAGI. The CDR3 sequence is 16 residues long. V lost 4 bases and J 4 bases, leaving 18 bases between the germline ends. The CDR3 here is CASSFLTTALPDTQYF. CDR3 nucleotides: TGTGCCAGCAGTTTCCTGACCACGGCCTTACCAGATACGCAGTATTTT.